This TCR beta chain was recovered during a study of CD8 T cells in Susac syndrome. Reverse transcription used about 0.45 to 1 ug RNA and random hexamers. With immunoSEQ multiplex PCR, TCR beta CDR3 was amplified across 54 Vbeta and 13 Jbeta. In TCRdb, the immunoSEQ multiplex PCR reads were re-called with MiXCR into one record per CDR3 protein. The sample lists 100,000 to 150,000 distinct CDR3 sequences; just under 95% were seen once. V shed 1 base, J shed 2 bases, and the junction held 3 bases outside the gene matches. The CDR3 is 14 amino acids. Germline values: CDR1 DFQATT, CDR2 SNEGSKA (reference sequence).

This chain joins TRBV20-1 and TRBJ1-1; 8 bases align to TRBD1. The sequence was obtained from a human donor with multiple sclerosis. Sequencing was carried out using CD4+ T cells from PBMCs. The CDR3 spells CSARVQGVNTEAFF. For the CDR3, the DNA is TGCAGTGCTAGAGTACAGGGGGTCAACACTGAAGCTTTCTTT.